This is a list of T cell receptor beta chains from one sample in a study of PD-1 blockade in classical Hodgkin lymphoma. The assay was immunoSEQ multiplex PCR, and TCRdb's table has in-frame clones only and misses some. The sample lists around 50,000 clones, around 76% seen once, with more than 10% in the top ten. The material was peripheral blood mononuclear cells (PBMCs), obtained before the fourth cycle of nivolumab. The receptors were sampled from a human donor with classical Hodgkin lymphoma. The CDR3 runs from the conserved cysteine through the conserved F or W. The D gene is left open where the match is weak. Clone size appears in some rows only: once, few, many, or a class for an expanded clone.

len: 13
abundance: -
d_gene: -
v_gene: TRBV13
j_gene: TRBJ2-1
CDR3aa: CASSYRKYNEQFF
CDR3nt: TGTGCCAGCAGCTACAGGAAATACAATGAGCAGTTCTTC

len: 14
abundance: -
d_gene: TRBD1
v_gene: TRBV9
j_gene: TRBJ2-7
CDR3aa: CASSVGTATYEQYF
CDR3nt: TGTGCCAGCAGCGTCGGGACAGCCACCTACGAGCAGTACTTC

len: 15
abundance: -
d_gene: -
v_gene: TRBV19
j_gene: TRBJ1-5
CDR3aa: CASSPLGRANQPQHF
CDR3nt: TGTGCCAGTAGCCCTTTAGGCAGAGCCAATCAGCCCCAGCATTTT

len: 16
abundance: -
d_gene: -
v_gene: TRBV4-1
j_gene: TRBJ1-2
CDR3aa: CASSQDEWAAPYGYTF
CDR3nt: TGCGCCAGCAGCCAAGATGAGTGGGCAGCGCCTTATGGCTACACCTTC

len: 15
abundance: -
d_gene: TRBD2
v_gene: TRBV9
j_gene: TRBJ2-3
CDR3aa: CASSVDLAATDTQYF
CDR3nt: TGTGCCAGCAGCGTAGATCTAGCGGCCACAGATACGCAGTATTTT

len: 14
abundance: -
d_gene: -
v_gene: TRBV5-1
j_gene: TRBJ2-7
CDR3aa: CASSLVTSSYEQYF
CDR3nt: TGCGCCAGCAGCTTGGTCACTAGTTCCTACGAGCAGTACTTC

len: 16
abundance: -
d_gene: -
v_gene: TRBV2
j_gene: TRBJ2-2
CDR3aa: CASIPSPLANTGELFF
CDR3nt: TGTGCCAGCATTCCGTCTCCTCTAGCGAACACCGGGGAGCTGTTTTTT

len: 20
abundance: -
d_gene: -
v_gene: TRBV4-3
j_gene: TRBJ2-1
CDR3aa: CASSQESLASNLPHYNEQFF
CDR3nt: TGCGCCAGCAGCCAAGAGTCGCTAGCGAGCAATCTCCCCCACTACAATGAGCAGTTCTTC

len: 17
abundance: -
d_gene: TRBD1
v_gene: TRBV7-9
j_gene: TRBJ1-4
CDR3aa: CASSHRTGTTTNEKLFF
CDR3nt: TGTGCCAGCAGCCATCGGACAGGAACTACAACTAATGAAAAACTGTTTTTT

len: 16
abundance: -
d_gene: -
v_gene: TRBV9
j_gene: TRBJ2-3
CDR3aa: CASSVENSGPWDTQYF
CDR3nt: TGTGCCAGCAGCGTAGAGAACAGCGGACCCTGGGATACGCAGTATTTT

len: 14
abundance: -
d_gene: TRBD1
v_gene: TRBV2
j_gene: TRBJ2-5
CDR3aa: CASSPRTGGETQYF
CDR3nt: TGTGCCAGCAGTCCAAGGACAGGGGGAGAGACCCAGTACTTC

len: 16
abundance: -
d_gene: TRBD1
v_gene: TRBV12-5
j_gene: TRBJ2-7
CDR3aa: CASGLARSGGMNEQYF
CDR3nt: TGTGCTAGTGGTTTGGCCCGGTCAGGGGGTATGAACGAGCAGTACTTC

len: 15
abundance: -
d_gene: -
v_gene: TRBV2
j_gene: TRBJ2-7
CDR3aa: CATSDPLAAAYEQYF
CDR3nt: TGTGCCACCAGTGACCCGTTAGCGGCTGCCTACGAGCAGTACTTC

len: 16
abundance: -
d_gene: -
v_gene: TRBV6-5
j_gene: TRBJ2-3
CDR3aa: CASSYSGLTATDTQYF
CDR3nt: TGTGCCAGCAGTTACTCGGGTTTGACAGCCACAGATACGCAGTATTTT

len: 15
abundance: few
d_gene: TRBD1
v_gene: TRBV29-1
j_gene: TRBJ2-7
CDR3aa: CSVEHPGQGSYEQYF
CDR3nt: TGCAGCGTTGAACACCCTGGACAGGGCTCCTACGAGCAGTACTTC

len: 15
abundance: -
d_gene: -
v_gene: TRBV29-1
j_gene: TRBJ2-5
CDR3aa: CSVGQGATAQETQYF
CDR3nt: TGCAGCGTTGGTCAGGGAGCGACTGCCCAAGAGACCCAGTACTTC

len: 13
abundance: -
d_gene: -
v_gene: TRBV23-1
j_gene: TRBJ2-1
CDR3aa: CASSQGSYNEQFF
CDR3nt: TGCGCCAGCAGTCAAGGCTCCTACAATGAGCAGTTCTTC

len: 15
abundance: few
d_gene: TRBD1
v_gene: TRBV11-3
j_gene: TRBJ2-5
CDR3aa: CASSRATGAEETQYF
CDR3nt: TGTGCCAGCAGTCGGGCCACAGGGGCTGAGGAGACCCAGTACTTC

len: 13
abundance: -
d_gene: -
v_gene: TRBV27
j_gene: TRBJ2-7
CDR3aa: CASSRVGTYEQYF
CDR3nt: TGTGCCAGCAGCAGGGTGGGGACTTACGAGCAGTACTTC

len: 15
abundance: -
d_gene: -
v_gene: TRBV6-6
j_gene: TRBJ1-5
CDR3aa: CASSLRSNSNQPQHF
CDR3nt: TGTGCCAGCAGTTTAAGGTCTAATAGCAATCAGCCCCAGCATTTT

len: 14
abundance: -
d_gene: -
v_gene: TRBV29-1
j_gene: TRBJ2-2
CDR3aa: CSVQGRGYDGELFF
CDR3nt: TGCAGCGTCCAGGGACGAGGGTATGACGGGGAGCTGTTTTTT

len: 17
abundance: -
d_gene: -
v_gene: TRBV11-3
j_gene: TRBJ2-2
CDR3aa: CASSLSWGRENTGELFF
CDR3nt: TGTGCCAGCAGCTTGAGTTGGGGGCGGGAGAACACCGGGGAGCTGTTTTTT

len: 20
abundance: -
d_gene: TRBD2
v_gene: TRBV9
j_gene: TRBJ2-3
CDR3aa: CASSARGLAGVLRLIDTQYF
CDR3nt: TGTGCCAGCAGCGCCAGGGGACTAGCGGGTGTATTACGGCTCATAGATACGCAGTATTTT

len: 14
abundance: -
d_gene: -
v_gene: TRBV4-2
j_gene: TRBJ2-1
CDR3aa: CASSQDNRYNEQFF
CDR3nt: TGTGCCAGCAGCCAAGATAACCGTTACAATGAGCAGTTCTTC

len: 16
abundance: -
d_gene: -
v_gene: TRBV19
j_gene: TRBJ2-3
CDR3aa: CASSIDTQGGRDTQYF
CDR3nt: TGTGCCAGTAGTATAGATACCCAGGGGGGGCGAGATACGCAGTATTTT

len: 17
abundance: -
d_gene: -
v_gene: TRBV19
j_gene: TRBJ1-5
CDR3aa: CASTESSGYYSNQPQHF
CDR3nt: TGTGCCAGTACTGAATCATCAGGGTACTATAGCAATCAGCCCCAGCATTTT